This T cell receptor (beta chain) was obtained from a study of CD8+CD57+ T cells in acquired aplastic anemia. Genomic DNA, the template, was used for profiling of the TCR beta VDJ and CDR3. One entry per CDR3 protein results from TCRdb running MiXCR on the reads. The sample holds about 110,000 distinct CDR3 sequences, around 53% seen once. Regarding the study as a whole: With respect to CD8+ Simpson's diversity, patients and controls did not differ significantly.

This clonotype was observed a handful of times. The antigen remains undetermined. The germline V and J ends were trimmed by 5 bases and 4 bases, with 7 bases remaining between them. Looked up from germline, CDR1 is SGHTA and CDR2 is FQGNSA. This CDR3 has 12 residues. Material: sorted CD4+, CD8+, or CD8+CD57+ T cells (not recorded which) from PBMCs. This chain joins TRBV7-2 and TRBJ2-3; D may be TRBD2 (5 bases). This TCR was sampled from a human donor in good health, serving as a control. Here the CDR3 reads CASSAGADTQYF. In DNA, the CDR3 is TGTGCCAGCAGCGCCGGGGCAGATACGCAGTATTTT.